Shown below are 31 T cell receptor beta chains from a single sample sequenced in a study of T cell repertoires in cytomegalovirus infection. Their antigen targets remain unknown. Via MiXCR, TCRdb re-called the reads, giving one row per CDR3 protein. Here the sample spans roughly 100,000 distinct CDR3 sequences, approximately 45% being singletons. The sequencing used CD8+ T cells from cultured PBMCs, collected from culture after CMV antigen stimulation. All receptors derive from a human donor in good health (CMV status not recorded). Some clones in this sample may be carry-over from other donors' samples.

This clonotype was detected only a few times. The DNA of the CDR3 is TGTGCCAGCAGTTACCTCGGTGGACAAGACGAGCAGTACTTC. This encodes CASSYLGGQDEQYF. The J gene is TRBJ2-7, the V gene TRBV6-6; TRBD1 might be the D (5 bases). The V gene lost 2 bases and the J gene lost 5 bases, with 13 bases spanning the gap. Germline V lookup: CDR1 MNHNY, CDR2 SVGAGI (reference sequence). The CDR3 totals 14 residues.

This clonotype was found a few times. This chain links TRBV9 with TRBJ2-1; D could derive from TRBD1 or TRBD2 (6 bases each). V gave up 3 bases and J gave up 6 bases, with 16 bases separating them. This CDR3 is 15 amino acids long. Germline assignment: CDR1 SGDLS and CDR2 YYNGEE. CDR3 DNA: TGTGCCAGCAGCGAGGGGGGTATGGGGGGCAATGAGCAGTTCTTC. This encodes CASSEGGMGGNEQFF. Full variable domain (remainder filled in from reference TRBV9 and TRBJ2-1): DSGVTQTPKHLITATGQRVTLRCSPRSGDLSVYWYQQSLDQGLQFLIQYYNGEERAKGNILERFSAQQFPDLHSELNLSSLELGDSALYFCASSEGGMGGNEQFFGPGTRLTVL.

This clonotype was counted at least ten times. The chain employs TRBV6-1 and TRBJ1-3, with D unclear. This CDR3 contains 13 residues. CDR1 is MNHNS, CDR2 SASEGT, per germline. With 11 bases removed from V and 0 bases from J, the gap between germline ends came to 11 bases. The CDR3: CAVSFPSGNTIYF. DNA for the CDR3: TGTGCCGTCTCCTTCCCCTCTGGAAACACCATATATTTT.

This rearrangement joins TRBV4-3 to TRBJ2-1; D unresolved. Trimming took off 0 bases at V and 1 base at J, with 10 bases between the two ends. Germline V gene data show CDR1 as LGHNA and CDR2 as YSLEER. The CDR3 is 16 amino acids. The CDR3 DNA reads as TGCGCCAGCAGCCAAGAGATGGCCAGGTCCTACAATGAGCAGTTCTTC. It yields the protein CASSQEMARSYNEQFF.

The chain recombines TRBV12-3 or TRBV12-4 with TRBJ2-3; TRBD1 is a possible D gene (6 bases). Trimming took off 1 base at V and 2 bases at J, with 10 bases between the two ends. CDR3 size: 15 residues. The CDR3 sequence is CASSLDRENTDTQYF. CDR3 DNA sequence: TGTGCCAGCAGTTTAGACAGGGAGAACACAGATACGCAGTATTTT.

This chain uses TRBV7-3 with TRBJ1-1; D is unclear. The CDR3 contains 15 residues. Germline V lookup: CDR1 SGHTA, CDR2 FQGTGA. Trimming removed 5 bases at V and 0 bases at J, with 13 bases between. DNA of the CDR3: TGTGCCAGCAGCCCGGCCGGTTTCATGAACACTGAAGCTTTCTTT. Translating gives CASSPAGFMNTEAFF.

The DNA for the CDR3 is TGTGCCAGCAGTGAACCGGAAAGTCCCTACGAGCAGTACTTC. Translating it yields CASSEPESPYEQYF. The chain combines TRBV2 with TRBJ2-7; D is uncertain. V lost 2 bases to trimming and J lost 2 bases, with 10 bases between them. Germline CDR1 and CDR2: SNHLY and FYNNEI. The CDR3 length is 14 residues.

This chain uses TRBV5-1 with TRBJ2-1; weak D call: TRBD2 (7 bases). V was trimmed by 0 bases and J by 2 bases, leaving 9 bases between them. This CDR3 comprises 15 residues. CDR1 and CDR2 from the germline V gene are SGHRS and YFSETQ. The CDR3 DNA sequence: TGCGCCAGCAGCTTGGAAGGGGGGGCCTACAATGAGCAGTTCTTC. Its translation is CASSLEGGAYNEQFF.

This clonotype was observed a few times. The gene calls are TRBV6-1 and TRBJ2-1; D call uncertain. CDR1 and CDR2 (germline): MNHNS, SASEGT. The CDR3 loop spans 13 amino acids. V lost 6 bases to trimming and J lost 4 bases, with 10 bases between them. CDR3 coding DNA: TGTGCCAGCAGCGTAGGCATATACAATGAGCAGTTCTTC. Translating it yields CASSVGIYNEQFF.

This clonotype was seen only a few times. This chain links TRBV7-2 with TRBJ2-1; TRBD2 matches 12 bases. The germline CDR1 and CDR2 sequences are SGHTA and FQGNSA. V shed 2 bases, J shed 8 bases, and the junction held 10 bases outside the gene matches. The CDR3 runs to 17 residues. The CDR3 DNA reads TGTGCCAGCAGCTTAACTAGACTAGCGGGGGCGCGGGATGAGCAGTTCTTC. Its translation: CASSLTRLAGARDEQFF.

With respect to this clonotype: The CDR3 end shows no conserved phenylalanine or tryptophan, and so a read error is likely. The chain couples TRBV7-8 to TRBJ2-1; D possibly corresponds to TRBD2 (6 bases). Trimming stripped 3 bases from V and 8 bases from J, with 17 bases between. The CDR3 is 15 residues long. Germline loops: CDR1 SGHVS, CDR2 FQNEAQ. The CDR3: CASSFELRTIDEQFS. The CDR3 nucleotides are TGTGCCAGCAGCTTTGAACTTCGGACTATCGATGAGCAGTTCTCC.

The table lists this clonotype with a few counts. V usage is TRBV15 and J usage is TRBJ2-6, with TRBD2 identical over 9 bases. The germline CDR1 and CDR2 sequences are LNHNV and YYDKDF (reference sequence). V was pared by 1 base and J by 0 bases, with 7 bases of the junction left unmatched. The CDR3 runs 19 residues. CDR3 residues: CATSRADSGGLSGANVLTF. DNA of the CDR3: TGTGCCACCAGCAGAGCTGATAGCGGGGGTCTCTCTGGGGCCAACGTCCTGACTTTC.

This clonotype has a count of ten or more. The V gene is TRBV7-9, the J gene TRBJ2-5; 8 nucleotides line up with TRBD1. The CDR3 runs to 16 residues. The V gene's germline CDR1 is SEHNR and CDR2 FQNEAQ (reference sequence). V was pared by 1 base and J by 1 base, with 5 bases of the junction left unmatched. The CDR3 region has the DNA TGTGCCAGCAGCTTAGTGGACAGGGAAGGCCAAGAGACCCAGTACTTC. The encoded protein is CASSLVDREGQETQYF.

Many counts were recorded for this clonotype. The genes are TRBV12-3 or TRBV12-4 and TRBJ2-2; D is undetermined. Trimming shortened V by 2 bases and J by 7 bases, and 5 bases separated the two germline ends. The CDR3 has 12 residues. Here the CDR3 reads CASSLSGGELFF. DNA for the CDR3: TGTGCCAGCAGTTTAAGTGGCGGGGAGCTGTTTTTT.

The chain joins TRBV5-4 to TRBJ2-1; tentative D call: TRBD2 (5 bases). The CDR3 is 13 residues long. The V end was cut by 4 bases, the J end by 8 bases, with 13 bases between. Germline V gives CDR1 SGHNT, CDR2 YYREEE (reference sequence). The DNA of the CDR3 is TGTGCCAGCAGCCGCGGGTCGCCCCATGAGCAGTTCTTC. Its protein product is CASSRGSPHEQFF. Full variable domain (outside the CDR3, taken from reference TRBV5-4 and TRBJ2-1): ETGVTQSPTHLIKTRGQQVTLRCSSQSGHNTVSWYQQALGQGPQFIFQYYREEENGRGNFPPRFSGLQFPNYSSELNVNALELDDSALYLCASSRGSPHEQFFGPGTRLTVL.

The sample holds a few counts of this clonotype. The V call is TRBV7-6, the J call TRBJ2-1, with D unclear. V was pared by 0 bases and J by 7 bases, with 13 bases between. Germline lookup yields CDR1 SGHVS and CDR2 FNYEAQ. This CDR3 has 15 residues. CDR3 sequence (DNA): TGTGCCAGCAGCTTAGCTTCGGCAGTGTTGAATGAGCAGTTCTTC. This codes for CASSLASAVLNEQFF.

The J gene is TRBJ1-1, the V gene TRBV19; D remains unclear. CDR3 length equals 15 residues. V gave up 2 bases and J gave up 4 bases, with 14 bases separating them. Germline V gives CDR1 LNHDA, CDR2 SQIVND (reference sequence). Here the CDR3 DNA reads TGTGCCAGTAGTATATGGGGAGGGAAGGCCACTGAAGCTTTCTTT. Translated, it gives CASSIWGGKATEAFF.

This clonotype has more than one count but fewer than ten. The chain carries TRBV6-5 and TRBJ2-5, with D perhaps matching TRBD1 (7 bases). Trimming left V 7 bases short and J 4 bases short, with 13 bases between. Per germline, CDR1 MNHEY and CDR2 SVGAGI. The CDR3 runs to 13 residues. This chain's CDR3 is CASTPGGIETQYF. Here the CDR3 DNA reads TGTGCCAGCACTCCAGGGGGGATAGAGACCCAGTACTTC.

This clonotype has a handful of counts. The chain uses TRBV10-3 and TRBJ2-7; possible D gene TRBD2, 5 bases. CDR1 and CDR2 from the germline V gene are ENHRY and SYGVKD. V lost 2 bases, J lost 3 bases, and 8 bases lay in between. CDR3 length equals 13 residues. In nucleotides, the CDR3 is TGTGCCATCAGTGAGACGGGAAACTACGAGCAGTACTTC. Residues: CAISETGNYEQYF.

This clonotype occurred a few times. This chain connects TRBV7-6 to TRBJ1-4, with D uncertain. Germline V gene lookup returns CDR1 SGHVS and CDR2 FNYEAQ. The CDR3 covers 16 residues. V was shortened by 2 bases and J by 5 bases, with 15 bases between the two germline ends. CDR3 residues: CASSLFPGLGNEKLFF. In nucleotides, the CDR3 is TGTGCCAGCAGCTTATTTCCAGGCCTCGGGAATGAAAAACTGTTTTTT.

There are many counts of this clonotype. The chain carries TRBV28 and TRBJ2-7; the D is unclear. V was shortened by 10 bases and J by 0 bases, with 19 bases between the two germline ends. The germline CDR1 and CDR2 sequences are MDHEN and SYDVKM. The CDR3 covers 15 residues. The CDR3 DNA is TGTGCCACCCGCCGTTCTGTGGTAGCCTCCTACGAGCAGTACTTC. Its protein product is CATRRSVVASYEQYF.

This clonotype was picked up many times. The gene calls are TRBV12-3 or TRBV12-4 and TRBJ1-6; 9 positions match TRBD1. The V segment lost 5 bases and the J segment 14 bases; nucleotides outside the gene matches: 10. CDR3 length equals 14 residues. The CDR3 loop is CASSPGQGTGTLHF. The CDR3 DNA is TGTGCCAGCAGTCCCGGACAGGGGACTGGAACCCTCCACTTT.

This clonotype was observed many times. This chain's CDR3 is CASRKDYLVETQYF. The CDR3 DNA reads as TGTGCCAGTAGGAAGGACTATCTCGTGGAGACCCAGTACTTC. The chain uses TRBV19 and TRBJ2-5; perhaps TRBD2 as D (6 bases). This CDR3 has 14 residues. Germline V gene sequence: CDR1 LNHDA, CDR2 SQIVND (reference sequence). V was trimmed by 6 bases and J by 5 bases, leaving 16 bases between them.

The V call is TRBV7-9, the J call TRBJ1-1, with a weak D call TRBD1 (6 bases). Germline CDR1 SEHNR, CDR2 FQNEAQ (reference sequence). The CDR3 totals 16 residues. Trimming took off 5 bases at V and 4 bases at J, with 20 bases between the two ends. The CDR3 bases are TGTGCCAGCAGCCCCTATGGGGGGGCGCCGACCACTGAAGCTTTCTTT. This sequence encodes CASSPYGGAPTTEAFF.

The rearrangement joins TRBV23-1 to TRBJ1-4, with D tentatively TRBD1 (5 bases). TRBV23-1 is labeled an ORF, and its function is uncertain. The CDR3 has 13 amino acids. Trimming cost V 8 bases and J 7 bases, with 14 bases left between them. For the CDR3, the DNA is TGCGCCAGCTCAGCGGGGGGTTTTGAAAAACTGTTTTTT. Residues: CASSAGGFEKLFF.

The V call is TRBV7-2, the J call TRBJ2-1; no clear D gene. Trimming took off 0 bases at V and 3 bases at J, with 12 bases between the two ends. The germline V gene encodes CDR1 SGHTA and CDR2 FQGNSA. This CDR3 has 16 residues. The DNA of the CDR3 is TGTGCCAGCAGCTTAGCGGGGAAGCCCAACTACAATGAGCAGTTCTTC. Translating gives CASSLAGKPNYNEQFF.

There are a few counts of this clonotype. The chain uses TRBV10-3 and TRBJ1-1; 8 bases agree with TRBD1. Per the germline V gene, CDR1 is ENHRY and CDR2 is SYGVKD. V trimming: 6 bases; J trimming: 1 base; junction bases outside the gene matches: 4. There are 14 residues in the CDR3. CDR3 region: CAISPTGENTEAFF. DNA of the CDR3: TGTGCCATCAGCCCGACAGGGGAGAACACTGAAGCTTTCTTT.

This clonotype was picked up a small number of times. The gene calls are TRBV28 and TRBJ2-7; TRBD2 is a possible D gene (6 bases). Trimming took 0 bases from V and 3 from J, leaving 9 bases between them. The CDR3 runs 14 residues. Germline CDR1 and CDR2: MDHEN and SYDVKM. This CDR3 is CASSLWGGDYEQYF. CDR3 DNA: TGTGCCAGCAGTTTATGGGGCGGGGACTACGAGCAGTACTTC.

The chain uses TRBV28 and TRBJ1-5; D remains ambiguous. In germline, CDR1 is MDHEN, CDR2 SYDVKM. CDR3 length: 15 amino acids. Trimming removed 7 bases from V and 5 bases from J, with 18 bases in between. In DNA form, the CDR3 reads TGTGCCAGCACCAATATTGGCGGGGAGGATCAGCCCCAGCATTTT. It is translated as CASTNIGGEDQPQHF. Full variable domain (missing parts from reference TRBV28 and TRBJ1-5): DVKVTQSSRYLVKRTGEKVFLECVQDMDHENMFWYRQDPGLGLRLIYFSYDVKMKEKGDIPEGYSVSREKKERFSLILESASTNQTSMYLCASTNIGGEDQPQHFGDGTRLSIL.

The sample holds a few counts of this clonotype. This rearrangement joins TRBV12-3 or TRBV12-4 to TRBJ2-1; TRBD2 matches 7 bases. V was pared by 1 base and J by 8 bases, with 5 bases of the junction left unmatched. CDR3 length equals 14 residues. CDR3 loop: CASSLEAGWDEQFF. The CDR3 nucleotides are TGTGCCAGCAGTTTAGAAGCGGGGTGGGATGAGCAGTTCTTC.

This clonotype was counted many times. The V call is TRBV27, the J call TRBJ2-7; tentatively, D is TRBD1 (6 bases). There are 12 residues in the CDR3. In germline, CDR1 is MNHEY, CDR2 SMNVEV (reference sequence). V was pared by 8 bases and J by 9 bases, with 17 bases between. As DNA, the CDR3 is TGTGCCAGCCGAACAGGGTACCACGCGCAGTACTTC. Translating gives CASRTGYHAQYF.